This T cell receptor (beta chain) was profiled in a study of T cells in Graves' hyperthyroidism and ophthalmopathy (dated by TCRdb to between 2018 and 2021). Regarding the complete study: TCR V-J signatures able to tell the groups apart were searched for in a discovery cohort of 100 patients, of whom fewer than 45 had Graves' ophthalmopathy and around 56 had stable Graves' hyperthyroidism. An independent validation cohort of around 19 hyperthyroidism patients and some 15 patients who later progressed to ophthalmopathy tested prospective prediction of ophthalmopathy. In addition, the study compared T-cell repertoires in thyroid tissue and in blood from about 6 Graves' hyperthyroidism patients. The 90 to 100 discovery patients were randomly divided into training and test sets at a 7:3 ratio. The paper describes TCR Vbeta CDR3 sequencing of around 130 peripheral blood samples, made up of roughly 40 ophthalmopathy patients, some 80 hyperthyroidism patients and roughly 17 progressor patients. After sampling, hyperthyroidism patients received methimazole starting at 30 mg daily, and ophthalmopathy patients received high-dose intravenous methylprednisolone. What the authors observed across the whole study: Most expanded thyroid clonotypes (frequency above 0.001) were also detected in blood, a finding suggesting that blood repertoires may reflect thyroid immune responses. A model built on a 13 V-J signature distinguished ophthalmopathy from stable hyperthyroidism, reaching around 88% sensitivity and around 81% specificity in cross-validation and 80%/75% in testing. In validation, progression to ophthalmopathy was predicted by the model with roughly 69% sensitivity and 72% to 80% specificity, a median of roughly 6.4 months before onset. No statistical method was used to fix the sample size in advance, and group allocation was not hidden from the investigators.

TCR beta CDR3 regions were amplified from RNA transcripts. The TCR CDR3 was subjected to a first round of RT-PCR using the HTBI primer set and the Qiagen OneStep RT-PCR kit. The libraries were constructed in a second round of multiplex PCR and then size-selected and purified. Sequencing of the libraries was done on an Illumina HiSeq2000 using paired-end 100 bp reads. Under the source paper's analysis protocol: SOAPnuke was used to process the raw data, with reads discarded if the reads contained adapters or uncalled bases, had a mean Phred below 15, or lacked an exact constant-primer or identifier match. COPE v1.2.5 was used to merge the high-quality paired reads, and each unique nucleotide sequence was defined as a clonotype. Clonotypes were aligned to IMGT TRBV, TRBD and TRBJ reference segments using MiTCR v1.1. The analysis included only V-J combinations with a frequency above 0.0001, which together covered 99% to 99.2% of the repertoires. A TCS score was defined as the ratio of F50 (clonal expansion) to E x V (chaos), with BLOSUM62-based TCRdist applied between CDR3 peptides within each V-J. Welch's t-statistics and random forest reduced roughly 540 V-J features to roughly 13, which were used in a naive Bayes classifier (R e1071). The similarity between thyroid and blood repertoires was quantified using the Morisita-Horn index. TCRdb applied fastp at Q25 and MiXCR to the public reads, then kept only in-frame beta chains. Rows matching on CDR3 protein sequence are summarized as one entry with the most common DNA and genes. The V and J calls come from TCRdb's annotation, not from the publication. A total of 500,000 to 600,000 distinct CDR3 sequences appear in this sample, around 45% of them only once. Roughly 19% of the sample is taken by the ten largest.

To note about this clonotype: Its antigen target is currently unknown. Base-call qualities are not available, and no considerably larger clone is one nucleotide away.

V lost 5 bases and J lost 12 bases, and the count of bases not matched to a germline gene is 11. From the germline V gene, CDR1 is LGHNA and CDR2 is YNFKEQ. The cysteine opens and the phenylalanine closes a CDR3 of 13 amino acids. Only the CDR3 DNA stays, 39 bases, in frame from base 1. The study excluded patients with uncontrolled infections, other autoimmune diseases, pregnancy or lactation. Diagnoses relied on clinical symptoms, serum thyroxine and TRAb, thyroid ultrasound and orbital computed tomography. Total RNA was extracted using Trizol reagent, and RNA quality was assessed on an Agilent 2100 Bioanalyzer.

The sample taken for sequencing was peripheral blood or thyroid tissue (not recorded which). The chain couples TRBV4-2 to TRBJ1-1; TRBD1 fits 8 bases in the junction. The TCR comes from an adult woman with Graves' disease, either hyperthyroidism or ophthalmopathy (not recorded which). The bases are TGTGCCAGCAGCTTGGCAGGGGGCTCCCCGCCTTTCTTT. It translates as CASSLAGGSPPFF.